The 32 T cell receptor beta chains below come from one sample, sequenced in a study of CD8 T cells in Susac syndrome. Reverse transcription of roughly 0.45 to 1 ug RNA was performed with random hexamers. TCRdb analysed the immunoSEQ multiplex PCR reads with MiXCR anew, one entry per CDR3 protein. The sample lists around 170,000 distinct CDR3 sequences, 92% seen once, with approximately 0.073% in the top ten. The sequencing sample was made of CD4+ T cells from PBMCs. These receptors originate from a human donor in good health.

This chain joins TRBV20-1 and TRBJ2-7; D is undetermined. Trimming took 0 bases from V and 4 from J, leaving 16 bases between them. The germline V gene has CDR1 DFQATT and CDR2 SNEGSKA (reference sequence). There are 15 residues in the CDR3. CDR3 nucleotide sequence: TGCAGTGCTAGAGATCGGCAGACCCTTGGGTACGAGCAGTACTTC. Translation: CSARDRQTLGYEQYF.

The chain has TRBV20-1 and TRBJ1-2; 7 bases align to TRBD1. Looked up from germline, CDR1 is DFQATT and CDR2 is SNEGSKA (reference sequence). The V gene end was trimmed by 4 bases and the J gene end by 0 bases; junction bases not matched to a gene: 20. CDR3 length equals 19 residues. CDR3 nucleotide sequence: TGCAGTGCTACCTCGAGGGGGCCGCTAGGGAAAGGGACTAACTATGGCTACACCTTC. Translating it yields CSATSRGPLGKGTNYGYTF.

A note on this clonotype: The junction differs from germline at one of its ends, possibly a read error. This chain joins TRBV18 and TRBJ1-2; D remains ambiguous. Germline V gives CDR1 KGHSH, CDR2 LQKENI. The CDR3 is 14 residues long. As DNA, the CDR3 is TGTGCCAGCGCACCAAGCTCAGAGTACTATGGCTACACCTTC. Protein: CASAPSSEYYGYTF.

The V and J genes are TRBV28 and TRBJ2-2; the D gene is possibly TRBD1 (5 bases). The germline V gene has CDR1 MDHEN and CDR2 SYDVKM. Trimming pared 8 bases from V and 3 bases from J, leaving 7 bases between. The CDR3 extends over 12 amino acids. The CDR3 is CASVTDTGELFF. In nucleotides, the CDR3 is TGTGCCAGCGTGACAGACACCGGGGAGCTGTTTTTT.

The V gene is TRBV2, the J gene TRBJ2-4, with a weak D call TRBD1 (6 bases). Trimming removed 3 bases from V and 6 bases from J, with 9 bases in between. Germline V gene data show CDR1 as SNHLY and CDR2 as FYNNEI. The CDR3 length is 13 residues. CDR3 sequence reads: CASSDSGVNIQYF. The CDR3 DNA reads as TGTGCCAGCAGTGACTCAGGGGTAAACATTCAGTACTTC.

This chain connects TRBV10-3 to TRBJ2-7; weak D call: TRBD1 (6 bases). CDR1 is ENHRY, CDR2 SYGVKD, per germline. The V and J ends lost 9 bases and 1 base respectively, with 10 bases between them. This CDR3 comprises 12 residues. CDR3 loop: CAILTGSYEQYF. The DNA for the CDR3 is TGTGCCATTTTGACAGGTTCCTACGAGCAGTACTTC.

The chain carries TRBV5-1 and TRBJ2-3, with TRBD2 matching 11 bases. V trimming: 4 bases; J trimming: 2 bases; junction bases outside the gene matches: 6. Germline V gives CDR1 SGHRS, CDR2 YFSETQ. The CDR3 loop spans 16 amino acids. The DNA of the CDR3 is TGCGCCAGCAGCGGGGGGACTAGCGGCCCCACAGATACGCAGTATTTT. The encoded protein is CASSGGTSGPTDTQYF.

The rearrangement uses TRBV9 and TRBJ2-7; a weak D match, TRBD1 (5 bases). CDR3 length: 16 amino acids. Germline V CDR1 and CDR2: SGDLS, YYNGEE. V lost 0 bases and J 0 bases, leaving 13 bases between the germline ends. The CDR3 reads CASSVGSGRGSYEQYF. The DNA of the CDR3 is TGTGCCAGCAGCGTAGGCTCAGGGCGAGGCTCCTACGAGCAGTACTTC.

The CDR3 here is CASSSVAGQETQYF. DNA for the CDR3: TGTGCCAGCAGCTCCGTAGCGGGCCAAGAGACCCAGTACTTC. The chain is built from TRBV7-6 and TRBJ2-5; 7 bases agree with TRBD2. This CDR3 spans 14 amino acids. CDR1 and CDR2 from the germline V gene are SGHVS and FNYEAQ. Losses at the gene ends were 4 bases for V and 1 base for J; bases not matched to a gene: 3.

This clonotype appeared once. The chain is built from TRBV24-1 and TRBJ2-3, with D tentatively TRBD1 or TRBD2 (5 bases each). The CDR3 spans 15 residues. The V gene's germline CDR1 is KGHDR and CDR2 SFDVKD. Trimming took off 4 bases at V and 5 bases at J, with 15 bases between the two ends. CDR3 DNA sequence: TGTGCCACCAGTGAATCCGGGACCAACCTAGATACGCAGTATTTT. Amino acids: CATSESGTNLDTQYF.

V and J are TRBV5-1 and TRBJ2-3, with D perhaps TRBD2 (6 bases). There are 13 residues in the CDR3. In germline, CDR1 is SGHRS, CDR2 YFSETQ. Deletions cut 3 bases from V and 2 bases from J, with 7 bases between. The CDR3 coding sequence is TGCGCCAGCAGCTGGGACTCCACAGATACGCAGTATTTT. Its translation: CASSWDSTDTQYF.

This clonotype turned up a few times. The chain's CDR3 is CASSLGQTSTDTQYF. DNA of the CDR3: TGTGCCAGCAGCTTGGGACAGACGAGCACAGATACGCAGTATTTT. This sequence joins TRBV7-8 and TRBJ2-3; 7 positions agree with TRBD1. Germline V gene data show CDR1 as SGHVS and CDR2 as FQNEAQ. The CDR3 loop spans 15 amino acids. J gave up 0 bases and V 3 bases, and 3 bases lay outside the gene matches.

The V call is TRBV14, the J call TRBJ1-3, with unresolved D. Trimming stripped 4 bases from V and 2 bases from J, with 15 bases between. CDR3 length: 16 residues. Germline CDR1 and CDR2: SGHDN and FVKESK. This CDR3 reads CASSLQGRGAGNTIYF. The CDR3 coding sequence is TGTGCCAGCAGCCTACAAGGTCGGGGAGCTGGAAACACCATATATTTT.

V usage is TRBV28 and J usage is TRBJ1-5; a possible D gene is TRBD1 (5 bases). Germline CDR1 and CDR2: MDHEN and SYDVKM. The germline V and J ends were trimmed by 5 bases and 5 bases, with 13 bases remaining between them. The CDR3 has 14 amino acids. CDR3 DNA sequence: TGTGCCAGCAGTCCCCATCGGGGGGATCAGCCCCAGCATTTT. This sequence encodes CASSPHRGDQPQHF.

The chain has TRBV27 and TRBJ2-7, with TRBD1 as a possible D gene (5 bases). Germline CDR1 is MNHEY and CDR2 is SMNVEV (reference sequence). This CDR3 has 15 residues. The germline V and J ends were trimmed by 6 bases and 2 bases, with 17 bases remaining between them. The CDR3 spells CASSRKGQGTYEQYF. CDR3 in DNA: TGTGCCAGCAGCCGAAAAGGCCAGGGAACCTACGAGCAGTACTTC.

The chain carries TRBV30 and TRBJ1-1; 7 bases match TRBD1. V lost 2 bases and J lost 2; bases outside the gene matches: 5. Germline CDR1 is GTSNPN and CDR2 is SVGIG (reference sequence). The CDR3 is 14 amino acids. DNA for the CDR3: TGTGCCTGGAGTCGGGGACAGACCAACACTGAAGCTTTCTTT. It specifies CAWSRGQTNTEAFF.

This clonotype was detected once. This rearrangement joins TRBV30 to TRBJ1-2; no reliable D call. With 3 bases removed from V and 5 bases from J, the gap between germline ends came to 10 bases. Germline V gene sequence: CDR1 GTSNPN, CDR2 SVGIG (reference sequence). The CDR3 extends over 12 amino acids. CDR3 amino acids: CAWSIDSYGYTF. The CDR3 nucleotides are TGTGCCTGGAGCATAGACTCTTATGGCTACACCTTC. The full variable domain, rest sourced from reference TRBV30 and TRBJ1-2, is SQTIHQWPATLVQPVGSPLSLECTVEGTSNPNLYWYRQAAGRGLQLLFYSVGIGQISSEVPQNLSASRPQDRQFILSSKKLLLSDSGFYLCAWSIDSYGYTFGSGTRLTVV.

The chain has TRBV5-1 and TRBJ1-5; possibly TRBD1 for D (5 bases). The V end lost 2 bases, the J end lost 3 bases, and 24 bases lay between the germline ends. The CDR3 loop spans 19 amino acids. CDR1 and CDR2 from the germline V gene are SGHRS and YFSETQ. The CDR3 reads CASSFFSRAQRGPNQPQHF. The CDR3, as DNA: TGCGCCAGCAGCTTCTTCTCTCGGGCCCAAAGGGGCCCCAATCAGCCCCAGCATTTT.

The chain recombines TRBV2 with TRBJ2-3; 7 bases are shared with TRBD1. V lost 6 bases to trimming and J lost 4 bases; unmatched junction nucleotides: 4. The CDR3 covers 13 residues. Germline values: CDR1 SNHLY, CDR2 FYNNEI. CDR3 sequence (DNA): TGTGCCAGCAGAAGACAGGGAGCAGATACGCAGTATTTT. It encodes CASRRQGADTQYF.

The chain employs TRBV28 and TRBJ2-7; D is ambiguous. Germline CDR1 and CDR2: MDHEN and SYDVKM. The germline V and J ends were trimmed by 5 bases and 4 bases, with 9 bases remaining between them. This CDR3 is built from 12 residues. Written as DNA, the CDR3 is TGTGCCAGCAGTCTCCATGAGTACGAGCAGTACTTC. This gives the protein CASSLHEYEQYF.

The chain couples TRBV28 to TRBJ2-7; D may be TRBD2 (5 bases). CDR1 and CDR2 from the germline V gene are MDHEN and SYDVKM. V was trimmed by 7 bases and J by 0 bases, leaving 10 bases between them. The CDR3 contains 13 residues. The CDR3 reads CASIMGSSYEQYF. The CDR3 nucleotides are TGTGCCAGCATCATGGGGAGCTCCTACGAGCAGTACTTC.

V gene TRBV7-9 combines with J gene TRBJ2-3, with 9 bases lining up with TRBD2. Trimming took 2 bases from V and 5 from J; bases not matched to a gene: 8. The CDR3 runs 16 residues. Germline V gene sequence: CDR1 SEHNR, CDR2 FQNEAQ (reference sequence). CDR3 DNA: TGTGCCAGCAGCTTATACTCTAGCGGGATGGGAGATACGCAGTATTTT. Translating it yields CASSLYSSGMGDTQYF.

The J gene is TRBJ1-5, the V gene TRBV25-1; no firm D call. Germline values: CDR1 MGHDK, CDR2 SYGVNS. The CDR3 is made up of 12 amino acids. Trimming stripped 9 bases from V and 7 bases from J, with 13 bases between. This CDR3 is CARAWAGQPQHF. CDR3 nucleotide sequence: TGTGCCAGAGCCTGGGCCGGGCAGCCCCAGCATTTT.

The chain employs TRBV2 and TRBJ2-3; 7 bases are a match to TRBD2. CDR3 length: 14 amino acids. With V trimmed by 6 bases and J by 2 bases, 5 bases remained unmatched. Germline CDR1 is SNHLY and CDR2 is FYNNEI. The CDR3 here is CASRAGLNTDTQYF. Written as DNA, the CDR3 is TGTGCCAGCAGAGCGGGACTCAACACAGATACGCAGTATTTT.

The chain has TRBV5-1 and TRBJ2-7, with D maybe TRBD1 (6 bases). The CDR3 extends over 13 amino acids. The V end was cut by 0 bases, the J end by 6 bases, with 10 bases between. CDR1 is SGHRS and CDR2 is YFSETQ in the germline V gene. This CDR3 is CASSLGDKAEQYF. In DNA, the CDR3 is TGCGCCAGCAGCTTGGGGGACAAGGCCGAGCAGTACTTC.

The chain carries TRBV20-1 and TRBJ2-5, with 9 bases that match TRBD1. The CDR3 has 13 residues. CDR1 is DFQATT, CDR2 SNEGSKA, per germline (reference sequence). V lost 2 bases, J lost 6 bases, and 4 bases stayed unmatched. The CDR3 sequence is CSARRQGGQTQYF. In DNA, the CDR3 is TGCAGTGCTAGAAGACAGGGGGGACAGACCCAGTACTTC.

V is TRBV7-7 and J is TRBJ2-5; TRBD1 aligns across 12 bases. The length of the CDR3 is 16 residues. Germline CDR1 SSHAT, CDR2 FNYEAQ (reference sequence). Trimming removed 1 base from V and 4 bases from J; junction bases left unmatched: 4. The CDR3: CASSLVRDRGRETQYF. In DNA, the CDR3 is TGTGCCAGCAGCTTAGTCCGGGACAGGGGGCGAGAGACCCAGTACTTC. Supplemented by reference TRBV7-7 and TRBJ2-5, the full variable domain reads GAGVSQSPRYKVTKRGQDVTLRCDPISSHATLYWYQQALGQGPEFLTYFNYEAQPDKSGLPSDRFSAERPEGSISTLTIQRTEQRDSAMYRCASSLVRDRGRETQYFGPGTRLLVL.

V usage is TRBV2 and J usage is TRBJ1-2; D not resolved. The germline V gene has CDR1 SNHLY and CDR2 FYNNEI. The CDR3 consists of 10 residues. V dropped 9 bases and J dropped 10 bases, with 12 bases sitting between them. CDR3 coding DNA: TGTGCCAGTAGGCAGGAGGACTACACCTTC. Residues: CASRQEDYTF.

This chain uses TRBV4-3 with TRBJ1-6; D possibly corresponds to TRBD1 (5 bases). The ends were cut back, 6 bases at V and 10 bases at J, with 19 bases in the middle. CDR1 is LGHNA, CDR2 YSLEER, per germline. This CDR3 has 15 residues. CDR3: CASRWGGTVSSPLHF. The CDR3 bases are TGCGCCAGCAGGTGGGGCGGGACGGTGAGCTCACCCCTCCACTTT.

This clonotype was detected only once. This chain joins TRBV7-2 and TRBJ1-1; D ambiguous. Trimming left V 5 bases short and J 4 bases short, with 23 bases between. The CDR3 runs 17 residues. The germline V gene has CDR1 SGHTA and CDR2 FQGNSA. This chain's CDR3 is CASSPRSTDNRFTEAFF. CDR3 coding DNA: TGTGCCAGCAGCCCACGCAGCACAGACAATAGGTTCACTGAAGCTTTCTTT.

This clonotype was observed a single time. The chain recombines TRBV18 with TRBJ2-7; the D gene is possibly TRBD2 (5 bases). Trimming cost V 2 bases and J 3 bases, with 14 bases left between them. The germline gives CDR1 KGHSH, CDR2 LQKENI. This CDR3 is built from 15 residues. The CDR3 reads CASSPDWQRSYEQYF. Here the CDR3 DNA reads TGTGCCAGCTCACCAGATTGGCAGCGGAGCTACGAGCAGTACTTC.

This clonotype was picked up one time. The V and J genes are TRBV4-3 and TRBJ2-5, with 12 positions matching TRBD1. V trimming: 6 bases; J trimming: 3 bases; junction bases outside the gene matches: 14. Per the germline V gene, CDR1 is LGHNA and CDR2 is YSLEER. The length of the CDR3 is 18 residues. CDR3 residues: CASSLSGTGGFVEETQYF. For the CDR3, the DNA is TGCGCCAGCAGTCTTTCGGGGACAGGGGGCTTTGTAGAAGAGACCCAGTACTTC.